Presented here are 18 T cell receptor beta chains from one specimen sequenced in a study of T-cell reconstitution after alpha-beta-depleted transplantation in children. The TCRbeta library was prepared with unique molecular identifiers. TCRdb called the PCR reads again in MiXCR, with one record for every CDR3 protein. The sample contains 670,000 or so distinct CDR3 sequences, about 12% of which appear only once. The sequences come from PBMCs, collected before TCRalphabeta/CD19-depleted stem cell transplant. These receptors were obtained from a girl aged 2 to 10 with congenital amegakaryocytic thrombocytopenia, due to receive a stem cell transplant.

This clonotype was recorded at least ten times. The chain couples TRBV7-8 to TRBJ1-5; tentative D call: TRBD1 (5 bases). Germline CDR1 is SGHVS and CDR2 is FQNEAQ. V was clipped by 4 bases and J by 14 bases, with 24 bases between them. There are 15 residues in the CDR3. Here the CDR3 reads CASSSTAGSLDLKHF. CDR3 nucleotides: TGTGCCAGCAGCTCGACTGCAGGGTCCCTCGACTTGAAGCATTTT.

This clonotype has at least ten counts. The gene calls are TRBV20-1 and TRBJ2-2; D is tentatively TRBD1 or TRBD2 (5 bases each). The CDR3 contains 12 residues. The germline V gene has CDR1 DFQATT and CDR2 SNEGSKA (reference sequence). Trimming removed 3 bases at V and 6 bases at J, with 8 bases between. CDR3 nucleotide sequence: TGCAGTGCTAGTCGGGGCCCCGGGGAGCTGTTTTTT. Translating it yields CSASRGPGELFF.

A note on this clonotype: A much more abundant neighbour one base away suggests this may be a read error. The chain couples TRBV27 to TRBJ2-1; TRBD1 aligns across 8 bases. The germline gives CDR1 MNHEY, CDR2 SMNVEV (reference sequence). V dropped 10 bases and J dropped 9; count of bases not matched to a gene: 8. The CDR3 totals 12 residues. Written as DNA, the CDR3 is TGTGCCACCATGCCAGGGGGCGGTGAGCAGTTCTTC. This encodes CATMPGGGEQFF.

This clonotype was picked up many times. The gene calls are TRBV11-1 and TRBJ2-2; no reliable D call. Germline lookup yields CDR1 SGHAT and CDR2 FQDESV (reference sequence). V was shortened by 1 base and J by 4 bases, with 19 bases between the two germline ends. The CDR3 totals 18 residues. The CDR3 DNA follows: TGTGCCAGCAGCTTAGTCATGAAGCCCCTGGTAGGCACCGGGGAGCTGTTTTTT. Residues: CASSLVMKPLVGTGELFF.

This clonotype came up a few times. The chain has TRBV6-1 and TRBJ2-6; possible D gene TRBD1, 6 bases. CDR1 is MNHNS, CDR2 SASEGT, per germline. The V gene lost 8 bases and the J gene lost 4 bases, with 21 bases spanning the gap. The CDR3 contains 17 residues. As DNA, the CDR3 is TGTGCCAGCCTCCCGAGGGTTATTGGGACAGGGGCCAACGTCCTGACTTTC. Protein sequence: CASLPRVIGTGANVLTF.

In this sample, this clonotype turned up many times. This chain joins TRBV29-1 and TRBJ2-1, with 10 bases that match TRBD2. V was clipped by 4 bases and J by 1 base; unmatched bases: 7. The CDR3 length is 16 residues. In germline, CDR1 is SQVTM, CDR2 ANQGSEA. CDR3 protein: CSVGLAGVPSYNEQFF. The CDR3 DNA follows: TGCAGCGTTGGCCTAGCGGGAGTCCCATCCTACAATGAGCAGTTCTTC.

This rearrangement joins TRBV12-3 or TRBV12-4 to TRBJ2-7, with TRBD2 matching 11 bases. Trimming cost V 8 bases and J 7 bases; bases outside gene matches: 7. The CDR3 has 13 amino acids. CDR3 coding DNA: TGTGCCAGCGGGACTAGCGGACTAGTAGAGCAGTACTTC. This sequence encodes CASGTSGLVEQYF.

This clonotype was found many times. This sequence joins TRBV12-3 or TRBV12-4 and TRBJ2-1; 12 nucleotides match TRBD2. Trimming took 4 bases from V and 5 from J; bases not matched to a gene: 6. The CDR3 loop spans 16 amino acids. The CDR3 region has the DNA TGTGCCAGCAGTTCCAGACTAGCGGGAGAAGACAATGAGCAGTTCTTC. This gives the protein CASSSRLAGEDNEQFF.

CDR3 in DNA: TGCAGTGCTAGAGAACCCGGGAGCCTCCACGAGCAGTACTTC. Amino acids: CSAREPGSLHEQYF. V and J are TRBV20-1 and TRBJ2-7, with D maybe TRBD2 (6 bases). Germline V lookup: CDR1 DFQATT, CDR2 SNEGSKA (reference sequence). Trimming cost V 0 bases and J 5 bases, with 14 bases left between them. The CDR3 loop spans 14 amino acids.

The chain carries TRBV4-1 and TRBJ2-1; 10 bases map to TRBD1. The CDR3 has 16 residues. Germline V gene lookup returns CDR1 MGHRA and CDR2 YSYEKL. V lost 3 bases to trimming and J lost 3 bases; unmatched junction nucleotides: 5. CDR3 in DNA: TGCGCCAGCAGCCAGCGGACAGGGGGAAACTACAATGAGCAGTTCTTC. It codes for CASSQRTGGNYNEQFF.

In its sample, this clonotype was seen many times. The chain combines TRBV7-3 with TRBJ2-1; a weak D match, TRBD1 (5 bases). The CDR3 is 16 amino acids. Germline V CDR1 and CDR2: SGHTA, FQGTGA. V was cut by 3 bases and J by 10 bases, with 22 bases left in between. CDR3 bases: TGTGCCAGCAGCTTGTTTTCTGGGGCTATGGCAGGAGAGCAGTTCTTC. Translated, it gives CASSLFSGAMAGEQFF.

This clonotype came up a few times. The V gene is TRBV10-2, the J gene TRBJ2-7; D might be TRBD1 (6 bases). The CDR3 totals 13 residues. The germline gives CDR1 WSHSY, CDR2 SAAADI. V lost 4 bases to trimming and J lost 6 bases, with 13 bases between them. The CDR3 sequence is CASSVPGESEQYF. CDR3 DNA: TGCGCCAGCAGTGTTCCAGGGGAAAGCGAGCAGTACTTC.

At least ten counts were recorded for this clonotype. The rearrangement links TRBV7-2 to TRBJ1-2, with D uncertain. The germline V and J ends were trimmed by 4 bases and 8 bases, with 8 bases remaining between them. CDR1 and CDR2 (germline): SGHTA, FQGNSA. This CDR3 spans 11 amino acids. DNA for the CDR3: TGTGCCAGCAGCTCCCCGGGGGGCTACACCTTC. It yields the protein CASSSPGGYTF. The full variable domain, its missing parts supplied by reference TRBV7-2 and TRBJ1-2, is GAGVSQSPSNKVTEKGKDVELRCDPISGHTALYWYRQSLGQGLEFLIYFQGNSAPDKSGLPSDRFSAERTGGSVSTLTIQRTQQEDSAVYLCASSSPGGYTFGSGTRLTVV.

The sample holds a few counts of this clonotype. The rearrangement joins TRBV24-1 to TRBJ2-1, with 8 bases fitting TRBD1. The trim removed 3 bases at V and 6 bases at J, leaving 9 bases unmatched. In germline, CDR1 is KGHDR, CDR2 SFDVKD. The CDR3 has 16 residues. The CDR3 DNA reads as TGTGCCACCAGTGATCCCGGACAGGGAGTCGTCAATGAGCAGTTCTTC. Translating it yields CATSDPGQGVVNEQFF.

This chain uses TRBV30 with TRBJ2-2; 7 nucleotides agree with TRBD2. Unmatched junction bases numbered 9, after V lost 5 bases and J lost 0 bases. Germline CDR1 reads GTSNPN; CDR2 reads SVGIG (reference sequence). The CDR3 is made up of 16 amino acids. CDR3 in DNA: TGTGCCTGGGGTAAGGGACTACCGACGAACACCGGGGAGCTGTTTTTT. It codes for CAWGKGLPTNTGELFF.

The chain links TRBV15 to TRBJ2-7, with D tentatively TRBD1 (6 bases). V lost 0 bases, J lost 2 bases, and 14 bases lay in between. CDR3 length equals 16 residues. Germline assignment: CDR1 LNHNV and CDR2 YYDKDF (reference sequence). CDR3 sequence reads: CATSRDLQGGAYEQYF. CDR3 nucleotides: TGTGCCACCAGCAGAGATCTACAGGGTGGGGCCTACGAGCAGTACTTC. Looking up the rest from reference TRBV15 and TRBJ2-7 gives the full variable domain: DAMVIQNPRYQVTQFGKPVTLSCSQTLNHNVMYWYQQKSSQAPKLLFHYYDKDFNNEADTPDNFQSRRPNTSFCFLDIRSPGLGDTAMYLCATSRDLQGGAYEQYFGPGTRLTVT.

The rearrangement uses TRBV11-2 and TRBJ2-4; no reliable D call. The CDR3 spans 12 residues. The germline V gene has CDR1 SGHAT and CDR2 FQNNGV. Deletions cut 5 bases from V and 8 bases from J, with 10 bases between. CDR3 nucleotides: TGTGCCAGCAGCCAGCCGATACACATTCAGTACTTC. This encodes CASSQPIHIQYF.

This clonotype was found a few times. V is TRBV14 and J is TRBJ2-7, with D tentatively TRBD2 (6 bases). Trimming shortened V by 5 bases and J by 0 bases, and 14 bases separated the two germline ends. CDR1 is SGHDN and CDR2 is FVKESK in the germline V gene. The CDR3 is made up of 15 amino acids. CDR3 residues: CASSNRDWGSYEQYF. CDR3 bases: TGTGCCAGCAGCAACCGGGACTGGGGCTCCTACGAGCAGTACTTC.